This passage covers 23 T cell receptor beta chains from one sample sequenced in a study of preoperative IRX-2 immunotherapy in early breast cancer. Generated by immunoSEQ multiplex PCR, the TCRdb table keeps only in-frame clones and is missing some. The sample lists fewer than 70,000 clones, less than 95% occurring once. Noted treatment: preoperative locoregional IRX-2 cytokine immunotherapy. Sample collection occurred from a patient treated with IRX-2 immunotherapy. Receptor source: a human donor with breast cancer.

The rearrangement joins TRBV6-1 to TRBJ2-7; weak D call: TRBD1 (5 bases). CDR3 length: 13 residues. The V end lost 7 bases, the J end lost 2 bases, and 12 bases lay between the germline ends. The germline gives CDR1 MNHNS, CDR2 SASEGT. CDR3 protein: CASTQTEAYEQYF. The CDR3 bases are TGTGCCAGCACGCAGACAGAAGCCTACGAGCAGTACTTC.

CDR3 DNA: TGTGCCAGCAGCATTGCAGGGTCCCAGCCCCAGCATTTT. Its translation is CASSIAGSQPQHF. The V call is TRBV5-6, the J call TRBJ1-5, with D perhaps matching TRBD1 (5 bases). The CDR3 has 13 residues. Germline CDR1 reads SGHDT; CDR2 reads YYEEEE. Deletions cut 4 bases from V and 7 bases from J, with 12 bases between.

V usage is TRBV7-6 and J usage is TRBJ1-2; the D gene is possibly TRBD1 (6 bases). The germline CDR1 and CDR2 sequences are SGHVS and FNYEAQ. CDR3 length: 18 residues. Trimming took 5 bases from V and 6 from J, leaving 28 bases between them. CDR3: CASSLRGGPQGLPNGYTF. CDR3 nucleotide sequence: TGTGCCAGCAGCCTGAGGGGGGGTCCGCAGGGCCTGCCCAATGGCTACACCTTC.

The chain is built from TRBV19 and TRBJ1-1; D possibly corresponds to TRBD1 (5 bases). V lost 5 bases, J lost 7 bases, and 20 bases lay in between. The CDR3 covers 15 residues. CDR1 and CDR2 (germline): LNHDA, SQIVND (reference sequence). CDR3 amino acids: CASSSVSVGVVEAFF. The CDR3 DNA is TGTGCCAGTAGTTCCGTCTCAGTAGGGGTGGTTGAAGCTTTCTTT. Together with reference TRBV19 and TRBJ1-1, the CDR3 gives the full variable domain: DGGITQSPKYLFRKEGQNVTLSCEQNLNHDAMYWYRQDPGQGLRLIYYSQIVNDFQKGDIAEGYSVSREKKESFPLTVTSAQKNPTAFYLCASSSVSVGVVEAFFGQGTRLTVV.

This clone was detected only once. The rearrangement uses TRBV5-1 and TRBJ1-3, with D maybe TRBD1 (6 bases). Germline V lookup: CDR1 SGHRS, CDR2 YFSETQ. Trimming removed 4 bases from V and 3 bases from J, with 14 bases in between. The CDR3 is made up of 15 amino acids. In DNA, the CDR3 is TGCGCCAGCAGCACGACAGGCGGAGGTGGAAACACCATATATTTT. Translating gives CASSTTGGGGNTIYF.

The CDR3 nucleotides read TGTGCCAGTAGTCCCGGACAGGGCCTAAGGCCCCAGCATTTT. Its translation is CASSPGQGLRPQHF. The chain uses TRBV19 and TRBJ1-5, with 8 bases identical to TRBD1. The germline gives CDR1 LNHDA, CDR2 SQIVND (reference sequence). V lost 5 bases and J lost 9; bases outside the gene matches: 9. The CDR3 runs to 14 residues.

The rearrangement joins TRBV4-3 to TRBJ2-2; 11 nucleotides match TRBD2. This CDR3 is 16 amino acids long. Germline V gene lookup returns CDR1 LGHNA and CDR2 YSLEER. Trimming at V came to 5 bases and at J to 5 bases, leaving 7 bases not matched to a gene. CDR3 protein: CASSSLASGRTGELFF. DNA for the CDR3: TGCGCCAGCAGCTCCCTGGCTAGCGGGAGGACCGGGGAGCTGTTTTTT.

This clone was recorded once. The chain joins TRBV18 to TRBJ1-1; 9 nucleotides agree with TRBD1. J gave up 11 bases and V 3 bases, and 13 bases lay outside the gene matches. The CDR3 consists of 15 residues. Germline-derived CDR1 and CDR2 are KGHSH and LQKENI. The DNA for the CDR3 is TGTGCCAGCTCACCTCTACAGGGAGAGACAGGGGGGGCTTTCTTT. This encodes CASSPLQGETGGAFF.

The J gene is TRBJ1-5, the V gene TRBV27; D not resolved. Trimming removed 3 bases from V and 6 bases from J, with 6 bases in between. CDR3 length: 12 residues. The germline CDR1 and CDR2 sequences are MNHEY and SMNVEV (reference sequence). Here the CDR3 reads CASSFLGQPQHF. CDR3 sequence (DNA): TGTGCCAGCAGTTTTTTGGGTCAGCCCCAGCATTTT.

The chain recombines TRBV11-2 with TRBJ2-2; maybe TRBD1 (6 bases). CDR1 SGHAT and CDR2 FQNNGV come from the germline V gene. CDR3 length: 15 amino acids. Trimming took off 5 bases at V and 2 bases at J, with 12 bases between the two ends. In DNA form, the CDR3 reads TGTGCCAGCAGCCTTCAGGGGCGCAACACCGGGGAGCTGTTTTTT. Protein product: CASSLQGRNTGELFF.

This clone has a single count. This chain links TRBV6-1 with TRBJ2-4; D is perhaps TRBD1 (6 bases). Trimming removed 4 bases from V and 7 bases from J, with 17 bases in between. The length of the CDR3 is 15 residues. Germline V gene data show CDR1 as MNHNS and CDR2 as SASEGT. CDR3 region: CASSGQGRVWNIQYF. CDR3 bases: TGTGCCAGCAGTGGTCAGGGGAGAGTTTGGAACATTCAGTACTTC.

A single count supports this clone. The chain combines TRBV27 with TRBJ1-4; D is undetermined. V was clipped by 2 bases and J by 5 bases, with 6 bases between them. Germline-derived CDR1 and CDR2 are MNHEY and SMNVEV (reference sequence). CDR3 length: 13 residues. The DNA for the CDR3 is TGTGCCAGCAGTTTACTGGAAAATGAAAAACTGTTTTTT. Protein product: CASSLLENEKLFF.

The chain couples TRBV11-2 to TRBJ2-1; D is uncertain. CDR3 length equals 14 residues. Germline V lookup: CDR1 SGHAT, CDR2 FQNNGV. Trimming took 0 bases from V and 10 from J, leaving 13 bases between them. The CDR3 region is CASSLERHMGEQFF. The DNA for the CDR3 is TGTGCCAGCAGCTTAGAGCGGCACATGGGGGAGCAGTTCTTC. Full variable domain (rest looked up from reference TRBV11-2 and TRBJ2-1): EAGVAQSPRYKIIEKRQSVAFWCNPISGHATLYWYQQILGQGPKLLIQFQNNGVVDDSQLPKDRFSAERLKGVDSTLKIQPAKLEDSAVYLCASSLERHMGEQFFGPGTRLTVL.

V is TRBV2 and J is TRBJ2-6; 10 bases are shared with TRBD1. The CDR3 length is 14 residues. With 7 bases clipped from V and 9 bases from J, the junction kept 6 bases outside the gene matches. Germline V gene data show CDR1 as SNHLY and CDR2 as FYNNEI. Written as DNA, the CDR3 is TGTGCCAGCAAGCGGGACAGGGGTGACAACGTCCTGACTTTC. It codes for CASKRDRGDNVLTF.

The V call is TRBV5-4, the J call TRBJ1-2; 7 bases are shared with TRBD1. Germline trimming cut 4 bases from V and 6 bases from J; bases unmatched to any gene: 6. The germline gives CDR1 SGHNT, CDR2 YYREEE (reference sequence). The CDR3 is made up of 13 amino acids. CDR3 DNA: TGTGCCAGCAGCCCTGGGACAGATGATGGCTACACCTTC. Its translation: CASSPGTDDGYTF.

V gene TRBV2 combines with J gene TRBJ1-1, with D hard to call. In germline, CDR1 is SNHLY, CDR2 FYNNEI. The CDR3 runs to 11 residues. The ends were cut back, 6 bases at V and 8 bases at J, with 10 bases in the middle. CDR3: CASRAFDEAFF. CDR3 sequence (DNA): TGTGCCAGCAGGGCTTTCGACGAAGCTTTCTTT.

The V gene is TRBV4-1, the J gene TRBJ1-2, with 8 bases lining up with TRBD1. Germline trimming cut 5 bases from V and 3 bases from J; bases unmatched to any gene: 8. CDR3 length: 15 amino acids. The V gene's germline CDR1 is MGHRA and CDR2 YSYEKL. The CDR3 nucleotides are TGCGCCAGCAGCAACCCGACAGGGGCGGACTATGGCTACACCTTC. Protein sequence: CASSNPTGADYGYTF.

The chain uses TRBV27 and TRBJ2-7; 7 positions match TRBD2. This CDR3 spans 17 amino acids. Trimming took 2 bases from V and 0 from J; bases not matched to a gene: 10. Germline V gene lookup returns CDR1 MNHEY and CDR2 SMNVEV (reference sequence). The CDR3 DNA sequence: TGTGCCAGCAGTTTAGATGTCCGGGAGGCCGGCTCCTACGAGCAGTACTTC. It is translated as CASSLDVREAGSYEQYF.

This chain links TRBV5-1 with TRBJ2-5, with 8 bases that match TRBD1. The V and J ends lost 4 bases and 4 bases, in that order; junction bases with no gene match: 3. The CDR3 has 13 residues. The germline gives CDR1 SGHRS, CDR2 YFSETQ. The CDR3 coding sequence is TGCGCCAGCAGCCTGCAGGGGGCAGAGACCCAGTACTTC. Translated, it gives CASSLQGAETQYF.

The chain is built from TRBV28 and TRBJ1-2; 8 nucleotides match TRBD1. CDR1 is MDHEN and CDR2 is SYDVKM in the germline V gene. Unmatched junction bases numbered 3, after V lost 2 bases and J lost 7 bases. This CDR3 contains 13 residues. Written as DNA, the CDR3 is TGTGCCAGCAGTTTACAGGGGGCTAGTGGCTACACCTTC. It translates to CASSLQGASGYTF.

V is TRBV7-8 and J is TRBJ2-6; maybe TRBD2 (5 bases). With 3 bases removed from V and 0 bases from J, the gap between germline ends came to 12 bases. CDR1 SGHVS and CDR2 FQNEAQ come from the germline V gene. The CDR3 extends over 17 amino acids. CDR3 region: CASSLTGVGSGANVLTF. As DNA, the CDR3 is TGTGCCAGCAGCTTGACCGGGGTCGGCTCTGGGGCCAACGTCCTGACTTTC.

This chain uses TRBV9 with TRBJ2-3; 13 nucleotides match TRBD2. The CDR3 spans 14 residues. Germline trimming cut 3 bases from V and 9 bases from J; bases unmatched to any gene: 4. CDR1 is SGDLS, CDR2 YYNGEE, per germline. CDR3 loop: CASSAGLAGPTQYF. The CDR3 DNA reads TGTGCCAGCAGCGCGGGACTAGCGGGGCCAACGCAGTATTTT.

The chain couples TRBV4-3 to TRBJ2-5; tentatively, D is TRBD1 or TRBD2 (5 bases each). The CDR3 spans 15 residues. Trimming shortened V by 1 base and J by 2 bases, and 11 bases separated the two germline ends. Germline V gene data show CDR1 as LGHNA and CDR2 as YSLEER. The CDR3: CASSQVAGRQETQYF. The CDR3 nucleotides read TGCGCCAGCAGCCAAGTAGCAGGGAGACAAGAGACCCAGTACTTC.